The clone carrying this T cell receptor beta chain was detected a few times. Its target is not known. TCRdb called the reads again in MiXCR, with one record for every CDR3 protein. The table has roughly 700,000 distinct CDR3 sequences, around 35% seen once. This sample is part of a study of T cell repertoires in cytomegalovirus infection. Study summary: HLA-B-restricted CMV epitopes that are well studied were used alongside recently identified HLA-C-restricted ones. CMV infection together with matching HLA type was indicated by public TCR beta signatures. Findings and caveats of the study: Summed frequency of public TCR beta families distinguished CMV carriers with the relevant HLA. HLA-C-restricted CMV clonotypes gave the most frequent clonotype in two of eight donors.

The ends lost 6 bases at V and 0 bases at J; junction bases unmatched: 26. There are 22 residues in the CDR3. Germline loops: CDR1 MDHEN, CDR2 SYDVKM. V is TRBV28 and J is TRBJ2-3; 8 nucleotides agree with TRBD2. Sample: cultured PBMCs, taken from culture after CMV antigen stimulation. The clonotype comes from a human donor in good health (CMV status not recorded). Some clones in this sample may be carry-over from other donors' samples. CDR3 in amino acids: CASSLWRSGGPESTASTDTQYF. The CDR3 bases are TGTGCCAGCAGCCTGTGGCGGTCGGGGGGGCCGGAGTCCACTGCGAGCACAGATACGCAGTATTTT.